This T cell receptor beta chain is from a study of CD8+CD57+ T cells in acquired aplastic anemia (dated by TCRdb to the late 2010s). With respect to the entire study: On average, sorted CD4+ and CD8+ cells yielded around 3.4 ug of extracted DNA, with a range of about 0.18 to 27.4 ug. A CD8+CD57+ expansion meant a frequency higher than the mean frequency seen in healthy subjects. General conclusions and limits of the study: No significant difference in CD8+ Simpson's diversity was found between patients and healthy controls (P=0.060). Twenty-nine CD8+ CDR3 sequences were found in both patients and controls but appeared to be highly expressed in patients and within the immunodominant clones of the patients.

This clonotype was observed at least ten times. The antigen it binds to is not known. One base away there is no much larger clone; base qualities are not given. Expansion of CD8+CD57+ cells had been shown by flow cytometry in the patients chosen for sequencing. Every patient had a diagnosis of severe acquired aplastic anemia based on International Study of Aplastic Anemia and Agranulocytosis and Camitta criteria. No therapy had been received by the patients at the time of blood sampling. In this study, sorted CD4+ and CD8+ T cells from the blood of healthy subjects and of severe aplastic anemia patients had their TCR repertoires deep-sequenced. In the USA, patient enrollment took place under clinicaltrials.gov protocols 00001620, 01623167, 00001397, 00071045, 00081523 and 00961064. Ficoll-Paque density gradient centrifugation was used to isolate peripheral blood mononuclear cells. Before DNA was extracted, CD4+ and CD8+ T cells were sorted using either FACS or magnetic beads.

The CDR3 holds 15 amino acids from the cysteine to the phenylalanine. Only the CDR3 region is kept as DNA, spanning 45 bases read in frame from base 1. V drops 2 bases and J drops 2 bases, leaving 12 bases in between. Sequences SGHVS (CDR1) and FNYEAQ (CDR2) are obtained from the germline V gene. Genomic DNA was used as template for profiling of TCR beta VDJ combinations and CDR3 sequences. An Illumina HiSeq 2000 was the platform used for TCR repertoire sequencing. The paper's processing steps were these. Repertoires were assessed using TRBV/TRBJ rearrangement plots, CDR3 size and DJ length profiles, and Simpson's diversity index. Whichever DNA sequence was most abundant in the deep sequencing data was defined as the immunodominant clone. CDR3 amino acid sequences were checked for sharing between subjects and were compared against published repertoires and the VDJdb database. TCRdb took the public reads, trimmed them with fastp at Q25, ran MiXCR for clone calling and kept in-frame beta chains. Merged by CDR3 protein, the rows form single entries marked with the most common genes and DNA. These V and J calls derive from TCRdb rather than the authors' analysis. The sample has 150,000 to 200,000 distinct CDR3 sequences on record, roughly 50% of them singletons. 3.2% of the sample is held by the ten biggest clonotypes.

This TCR came from a human donor with aplastic anemia. The chain was built from TRBV7-6 and TRBJ1-2; no D gene is confidently identified. Sequencing input: sorted CD4+, CD8+, or CD8+CD57+ T cells (not recorded which) from PBMCs. CDR3 protein: CASSLSAGPNYGYTF. The bases read TGTGCCAGCAGCTTATCTGCAGGACCCAACTATGGCTACACCTTC. Outside the CDR3, residues come from the reference TRBV7-6 and TRBJ1-2 proteins, so the full variable domain is: GAGVSQSPRYKVTKRGQDVALRCDPISGHVSLYWYRQALGQGPEFLTYFNYEAQQDKSGLPNDRFSAERPEGSISTLTIQRTEQRDSAMYRCASSLSAGPNYGYTFGSGTRLTVV.